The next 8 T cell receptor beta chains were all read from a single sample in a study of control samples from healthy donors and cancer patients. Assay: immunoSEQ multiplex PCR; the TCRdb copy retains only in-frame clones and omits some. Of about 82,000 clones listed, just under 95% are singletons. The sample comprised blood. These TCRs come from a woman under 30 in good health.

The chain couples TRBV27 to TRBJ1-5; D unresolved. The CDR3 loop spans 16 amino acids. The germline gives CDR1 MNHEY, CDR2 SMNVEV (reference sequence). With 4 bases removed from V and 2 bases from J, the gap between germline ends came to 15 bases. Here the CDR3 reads CASSSIDYGGNQPQHF. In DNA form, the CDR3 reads TGTGCCAGCAGTTCAATCGACTACGGGGGCAATCAGCCCCAGCATTTT.

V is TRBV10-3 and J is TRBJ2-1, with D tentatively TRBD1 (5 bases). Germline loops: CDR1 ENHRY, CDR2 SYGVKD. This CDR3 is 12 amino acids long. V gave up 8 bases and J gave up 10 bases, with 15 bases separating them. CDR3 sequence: CAIGQGELEQFF. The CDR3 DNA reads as TGTGCCATCGGCCAGGGTGAACTAGAGCAGTTCTTC.

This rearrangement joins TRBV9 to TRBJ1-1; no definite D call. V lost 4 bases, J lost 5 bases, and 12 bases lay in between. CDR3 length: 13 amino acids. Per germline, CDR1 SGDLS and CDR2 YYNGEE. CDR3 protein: CASSLGAATEAFF. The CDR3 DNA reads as TGTGCCAGCAGCTTAGGCGCCGCGACTGAAGCTTTCTTT.

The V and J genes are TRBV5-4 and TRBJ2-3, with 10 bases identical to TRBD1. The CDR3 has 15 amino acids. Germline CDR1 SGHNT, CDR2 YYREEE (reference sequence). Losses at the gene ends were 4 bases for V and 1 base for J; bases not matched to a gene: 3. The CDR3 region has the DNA TGTGCCAGCAGCACGACAGGGGGCGGCACAGATACGCAGTATTTT. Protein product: CASSTTGGGTDTQYF.

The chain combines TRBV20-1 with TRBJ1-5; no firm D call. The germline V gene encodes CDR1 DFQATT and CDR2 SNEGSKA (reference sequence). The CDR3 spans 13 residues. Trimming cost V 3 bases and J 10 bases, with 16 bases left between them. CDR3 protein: CSASLGILKPQHF. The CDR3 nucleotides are TGCAGTGCTAGTTTAGGGATTTTGAAACCCCAGCATTTT.

CDR3 in amino acids: CASTALGGAVEQFF. CDR3 nucleotides: TGTGCCAGCACAGCCCTAGGGGGGGCGGTTGAGCAGTTCTTC. The chain links TRBV5-6 to TRBJ2-1; possible D gene TRBD2, 7 bases. The CDR3 spans 14 residues. The germline V and J ends were trimmed by 6 bases and 9 bases, with 19 bases remaining between them. Germline CDR1 SGHDT, CDR2 YYEEEE. The full variable domain, its missing parts supplied by reference TRBV5-6 and TRBJ2-1, is DAGVTQSPTHLIKTRGQQVTLRCSPKSGHDTVSWYQQALGQGPQFIFQYYEEEERQRGNFPDRFSGHQFPNYSSELNVNALLLGDSALYLCASTALGGAVEQFFGPGTRLTVL.

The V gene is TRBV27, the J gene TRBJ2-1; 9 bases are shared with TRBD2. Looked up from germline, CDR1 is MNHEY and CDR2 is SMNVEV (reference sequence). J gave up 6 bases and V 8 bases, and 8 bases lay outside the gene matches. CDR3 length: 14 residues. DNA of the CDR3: TGTGCCAGCGGGGGACTAGCATCGCGCAATGAGCAGTTCTTC. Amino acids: CASGGLASRNEQFF.

DNA of the CDR3: TGTGCCAGCAGGGCTCCGGGGTCCTACGAGCAGTACTTC. This sequence encodes CASRAPGSYEQYF. V is TRBV5-5 and J is TRBJ2-7; D is possibly TRBD2 (5 bases). Deletions cut 5 bases from V and 1 base from J, with 10 bases between. This CDR3 contains 13 residues. Germline CDR1 SGHKS, CDR2 YYEKEE (reference sequence).